This entry lists 2 T cell receptor beta chains sequenced from one sample in a study of T-cell reconstitution after alpha-beta-depleted transplantation in children. Unique molecular identifiers were incorporated during preparation of the TCRbeta library. TCRdb re-analysed the PCR reads in MiXCR, keeping a single row per CDR3 protein. The sample carries about half a million distinct CDR3 sequences, 9.5% to 15% recorded once. The specimen comprised PBMCs from the stem cell graft donor, sampled from the stem cell graft. These TCRs come from a human donor who donated a stem cell graft to a child with combined immunodeficiency.

This clonotype was seen a few times. The chain is built from TRBV20-1 and TRBJ2-5; 9 bases agree with TRBD2. With V trimmed by 1 base and J by 4 bases, 16 bases remained unmatched. CDR1 and CDR2 from the germline V gene are DFQATT and SNEGSKA (reference sequence). The CDR3 sequence is 18 residues long. The CDR3 region is CSARVRDSGRIWVETQYF. DNA for the CDR3: TGCAGTGCTAGAGTAAGGGACAGCGGGAGGATTTGGGTAGAGACCCAGTACTTC.

There are a few counts of this clonotype. The V gene is TRBV12-3 or TRBV12-4, the J gene TRBJ2-2, with 7 nucleotides matching TRBD1. The CDR3 loop spans 17 amino acids. After removal of 1 base from V and 0 bases from J, the junction contained 5 bases not matched to a gene. The CDR3 DNA sequence: TGTGCCAGCAGTTTAGAAGGCAGGGGGACGAACACCGGGGAGCTGTTTTTT. Amino acid sequence: CASSLEGRGTNTGELFF.